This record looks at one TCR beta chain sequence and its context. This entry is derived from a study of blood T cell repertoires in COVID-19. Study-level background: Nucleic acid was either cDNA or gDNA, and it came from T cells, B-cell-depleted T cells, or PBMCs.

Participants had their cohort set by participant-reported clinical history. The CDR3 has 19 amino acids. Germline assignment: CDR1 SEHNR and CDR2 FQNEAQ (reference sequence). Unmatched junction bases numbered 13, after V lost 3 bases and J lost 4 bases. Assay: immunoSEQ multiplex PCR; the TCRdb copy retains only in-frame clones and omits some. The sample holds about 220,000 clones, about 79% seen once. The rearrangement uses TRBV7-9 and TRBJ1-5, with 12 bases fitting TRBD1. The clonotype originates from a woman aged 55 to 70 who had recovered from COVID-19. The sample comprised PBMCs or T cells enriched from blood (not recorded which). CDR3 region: CASSFLGTGGAGFNQPQHF. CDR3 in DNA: TGTGCCAGCAGCTTCCTTGGGACAGGGGGCGCGGGTTTTAATCAGCCCCAGCATTTT. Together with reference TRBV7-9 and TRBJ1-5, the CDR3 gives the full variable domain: DTGVSQNPRHKITKRGQNVTFRCDPISEHNRLYWYRQTLGQGPEFLTYFQNEAQLEKSRLLSDRFSAERPKGSFSTLEIQRTEQGDSAMYLCASSFLGTGGAGFNQPQHFGDGTRLSIL.